This T cell receptor beta chain was recovered during a study of T cells in Graves' hyperthyroidism and ophthalmopathy (dated by TCRdb to between 2017 and 2020). Study-wide context: Peripheral blood was collected at initial diagnosis, before any treatment. A discovery cohort of around 98 patients, about 40 with Graves' ophthalmopathy and roughly 59 with stable Graves' hyperthyroidism, was used to find distinguishing TCR V-J signatures. Prospective prediction of ophthalmopathy was tested in an independent validation cohort of 18 to 20 hyperthyroidism patients and 17 patients who later progressed to ophthalmopathy. The 95 to 100 discovery patients were randomly split 7:3 into training and test sets. In addition, the study compared T-cell repertoires in thyroid tissue and in blood from about 6 Graves' hyperthyroidism patients. Once sampling was done, hyperthyroidism patients were given methimazole at a starting dose of 30 mg daily, whereas ophthalmopathy patients were given high-dose intravenous methylprednisolone. TCR Vbeta CDR3 sequencing of around 130 peripheral blood samples (roughly 43 ophthalmopathy, 75 or so hyperthyroidism and 17 progressor patients) is reported in the paper. Results and caveats for the whole study, not just this receptor: In validation, the model predicted progression to ophthalmopathy with 55% to 71% sensitivity and about 73% specificity, a median of about 6.7 months before onset. Most expanded thyroid clonotypes (frequency above 0.001) were also detected in blood, suggesting blood repertoires may reflect thyroid immune responses. Ophthalmopathy was separated from stable hyperthyroidism by a 13 V-J signature model, with approximately 85% sensitivity and just over 81% specificity obtained in cross-validation and 80%/75% obtained in testing. Sample size was not statistically predetermined, and investigators were not blinded to group allocation.

The CDR3 holds 18 amino acids from the cysteine to the phenylalanine. Only CDR3 DNA remains: 54 bases, in frame from the first base. V and J are truncated by 5 bases and 2 bases respectively, leaving an intervening sequence of 22 bases. The germline V gene gives CDR1 as SGHTA and CDR2 as FQGNSA. TCR beta CDR3 regions were amplified from RNA transcripts. The first round of RT-PCR for the TCR CDR3 was performed with the HTBI primer set and the Qiagen OneStep RT-PCR kit. A second multiplex PCR round built the libraries, followed by size selection and purification. Sequencing of the libraries was done on an Illumina HiSeq2000 using paired-end 100 bp reads. Per the authors' processing: SOAPnuke was used to process the raw data, removing reads that contained adapters or uncalled bases, had a mean Phred below 15, or lacked an exact match to the constant primer or identifier. High-quality paired reads were merged using COPE v1.2.5, and each unique nucleotide sequence was defined as a clonotype. Clonotypes were aligned to IMGT TRBV, TRBD and TRBJ reference segments using MiTCR v1.1. Only V-J combinations with frequency above 0.0001, covering about 99% of repertoires, were analysed. The TCS score was defined as F50 (clonal expansion) divided by E x V (chaos), with BLOSUM62-based TCRdist calculated between CDR3 peptides within each V-J. Welch's t-statistics and random forest reduced 514 V-J features to roughly 13, which were used in a naive Bayes classifier (R e1071). Thyroid-blood repertoire similarity was quantified with the Morisita-Horn index. TCRdb redid the processing of the public reads, applying fastp at Q25 and MiXCR, and retained in-frame beta chains. Each entry is one CDR3 protein sequence, shown with its most common DNA and genes. V and J calls and clone size were set by TCRdb, not the authors. This sample is represented by about 680,000 distinct CDR3 sequences; 30% to 40% of them were singletons. The top ten hold roughly 31% of the sample.

Of note for this clonotype: The antigen this receptor binds is unknown. No much larger clonotype is one base removed from it; base qualities were not supplied.

Stable Graves' hyperthyroidism was defined as the absence of progression to ophthalmopathy over 18 months of follow-up. Hyperthyroidism patients were newly diagnosed, had a disease duration of under 2 months, and were aged 18 to 65 years. The study excluded patients with uncontrolled infections, other autoimmune diseases, pregnancy or lactation. Diagnoses were established on the basis of clinical symptoms, serum thyroxine and TRAb, thyroid ultrasound, and orbital computed tomography. Ficoll-Paque density gradient centrifugation was used to isolate PBMCs from 10 ml of fresh peripheral blood. Total RNA was extracted with Trizol reagent, and quality was checked on an Agilent 2100 Bioanalyzer.

This receptor chain uses TRBV7-2 and TRBJ1-5; perhaps TRBD1 is the D gene, with 6 bases matching. Sequenced: blood. The clonotype originates from a woman in her forties with Graves' hyperthyroidism. The CDR3 loop reads CASSPFFAGAMGNQPQHF. The nucleotide sequence is TGTGCCAGCAGCCCTTTTTTCGCGGGGGCTATGGGCAATCAGCCCCAGCATTTT.